This paragraph covers one T cell receptor beta chain sequence. It lacks a known antigen. The junction and the germline gene differ at one end; a read error may be behind it. Taken from cysteine to phenylalanine, the CDR3 has 15 residues. Only CDR3 DNA is held: 45 bases, read in frame from base 1. CDR1 and CDR2 were assigned from the germline V gene as MNHEY and SVGAGI. These data come from a study (dated by TCRdb to between 2014 and 2017). Regarding the complete study: The study examined whether tumor-infiltrating Tregs in breast cancer are drawn from blood Tregs or arise in situ by conversion from other CD4+ T cell subsets. The full study reports these points: The TCR alpha and beta sequences of tumor-infiltrating Tregs showed the greatest overlap with tumor naive CD4+ T cells, followed by blood naive CD4+ T cells. The validation in the larger cohort was limited to a single TCR beta V-J rearrangement instead of whole repertoires. In terms of TCR gene usage, tumor memory CD4+ T cells clustered together with blood and lymph node memory CD4+ cells, as well as with lymph node naive CD4+ cells.

Amplification of full-length TCR variable regions was done by 5' RACE PCR using constant-region reverse primers, and this step was followed by semi-nested PCR with Nested Universal Primer A. The ReliaPrep RNA Cell Miniprep System was used to extract total RNA, which was then reverse transcribed into 5'RACE-ready cDNA with the SMARTer RACE 5'/3' Kit. Multiplex adaptors were used to barcode the full-length TCR alpha and beta libraries, which were then sequenced on an Illumina MiSeq. In the paper's pipeline: For each of nine subset-tissue groups, sequencing data from the five patients were combined, and the groups were compared by unsupervised clustering of TCR gene usage. The Morisita-Horn index was used to calculate repertoire similarity, with shared sequences weighted by how much each contributed to each repertoire. TCRdb trimmed the raw reads at Q25, called clones with MiXCR and kept productive beta chains. Rows merge per CDR3 protein into single entries with the most common DNA and genes. These V and J calls rely on TCRdb rather than the paper's analysis. Across this sample there are approximately 10,000 distinct CDR3 sequences, with roughly 25% seen only once. Roughly 3.1% of the sample rests with the top ten.

CD4+CD25+CD127-/low cells were isolated as Tregs. Tregs, naive and memory CD4+ T cells from tumor, blood and ipsilateral draining lymph nodes of a handful of breast cancer patients underwent full-length TCR alpha and beta sequencing. Ficoll density gradient centrifugation was used to isolate mononuclear cells from lymph nodes or from 50 ml of peripheral blood. Sorted cell populations were confirmed by FACS to exceed 90% purity. The sequencing sample was made of Tregs sorted from blood. This sequence uses TRBV6-5 and TRBJ2-1; the central 9 bases match TRBD2. This clonotype was sampled from a female donor with breast cancer. CDR3 loop: CTSSLGLANRSEQFF. The DNA sequence reads TGTACCAGCAGTTTGGGACTAGCAAATCGGAGTGAGCAGTTCTTC.